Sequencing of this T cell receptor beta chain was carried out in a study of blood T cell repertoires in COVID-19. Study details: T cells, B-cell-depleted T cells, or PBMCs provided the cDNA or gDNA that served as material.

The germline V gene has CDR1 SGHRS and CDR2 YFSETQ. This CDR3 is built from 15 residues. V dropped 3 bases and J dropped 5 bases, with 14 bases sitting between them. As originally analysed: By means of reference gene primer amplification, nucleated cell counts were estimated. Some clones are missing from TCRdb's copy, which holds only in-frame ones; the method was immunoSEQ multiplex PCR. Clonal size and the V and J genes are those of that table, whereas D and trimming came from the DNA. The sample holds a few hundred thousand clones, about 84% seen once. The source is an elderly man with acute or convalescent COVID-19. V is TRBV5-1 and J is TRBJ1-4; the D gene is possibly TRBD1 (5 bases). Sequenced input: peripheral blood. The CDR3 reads CASSSLQGSNEKLFF. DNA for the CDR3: TGCGCCAGCAGCTCCTTGCAGGGTTCGAATGAAAAACTGTTTTTT.